These 20 T cell receptor beta chains originate from one sample sequenced in a study of graft-versus-host responses after intestinal transplantation. No antigens are known for them. The data were produced by immunoSEQ multiplex PCR, yet TCRdb's version contains in-frame clones alone and is incomplete. This repertoire shows about 120,000 clones, around 95% found once; its top ten account for more than 2.5%. This material consisted of unstimulated CD8+ T cells sorted from spleen or lymph node cells, taken before intestinal transplant. These receptors came from a human donor who received an intestinal transplant.

The chain carries TRBV7-7 and TRBJ2-7; possible D gene TRBD2, 5 bases. The V gene's germline CDR1 is SSHAT and CDR2 FNYEAQ (reference sequence). The CDR3 length is 15 residues. The V gene lost 5 bases and the J gene lost 0 bases, with 14 bases spanning the gap. CDR3 bases: TGTGCCAGCAGCCCGATCGGGGTTAGCTCCTACGAGCAGTACTTC. This gives the protein CASSPIGVSSYEQYF.

The chain employs TRBV18 and TRBJ2-3, with D hard to call. The ends were cut back, 5 bases at V and 3 bases at J, with 3 bases in the middle. Germline V gene lookup returns CDR1 KGHSH and CDR2 LQKENI. This CDR3 region has 11 residues. The CDR3 here is CASSETDTQYF. CDR3 bases: TGTGCCAGCTCAGAAACAGATACGCAGTATTTT. The complete variable domain, with remaining parts taken from reference TRBV18 and TRBJ2-3, reads NAGVMQNPRHLVRRRGQEARLRCSPMKGHSHVYWYRQLPEEGLKFMVYLQKENIIDESGMPKERFSAEFPKEGPSILRIQQVVRGDSAAYFCASSETDTQYFGPGTRLTVL.

The rearrangement uses TRBV28 and TRBJ2-1; TRBD2 aligns across 8 bases. Unmatched junction bases numbered 6, after V lost 6 bases and J lost 2 bases. Germline CDR1 reads MDHEN; CDR2 reads SYDVKM. This CDR3 is built from 15 residues. Here the CDR3 reads CASRRGGRTYNEQFF. The CDR3 DNA reads as TGTGCCAGCAGGCGTGGCGGGAGGACCTACAATGAGCAGTTCTTC.

The rearrangement joins TRBV9 to TRBJ2-7; D is ambiguous. The germline CDR1 and CDR2 sequences are SGDLS and YYNGEE. The CDR3 loop spans 13 amino acids. Trimming removed 4 bases from V and 3 bases from J, with 11 bases in between. In nucleotides, the CDR3 is TGTGCCAGCAGCTCCCGCCCGTACTACGAGCAGTACTTC. It translates to CASSSRPYYEQYF.

This clone has just one count. The rearrangement uses TRBV10-3 and TRBJ1-2; D might be TRBD1 (6 bases). Germline values: CDR1 ENHRY, CDR2 SYGVKD. The CDR3 totals 15 residues. Trimming stripped 6 bases from V and 0 bases from J, with 14 bases between. This chain's CDR3 is CAIRETGEANYGYTF. The CDR3 DNA is TGTGCCATCAGAGAGACAGGAGAAGCTAACTATGGCTACACCTTC.

The chain joins TRBV9 to TRBJ2-4; maybe TRBD2 (5 bases). The germline CDR1 and CDR2 sequences are SGDLS and YYNGEE. With 0 bases removed from V and 0 bases from J, the gap between germline ends came to 13 bases. This CDR3 is built from 17 residues. The CDR3 nucleotides read TGTGCCAGCAGCGTAGTACGGGGTCCTCCAGCCAAAAACATTCAGTACTTC. It yields the protein CASSVVRGPPAKNIQYF.

This clone was observed a single time. This chain uses TRBV12-5 with TRBJ1-2; a possible D gene is TRBD1 (5 bases). Per the germline V gene, CDR1 is LGHNT and CDR2 is FRNRAP. This CDR3 has 15 amino acids. The germline V and J ends were trimmed by 0 bases and 8 bases, with 16 bases remaining between them. The CDR3 region is CASGLVLSLRDGYTF. CDR3 DNA: TGTGCTAGTGGTTTGGTACTATCTCTGAGGGACGGCTACACCTTC.

The chain has TRBV6-5 and TRBJ1-2, with 10 bases that match TRBD1. Germline values: CDR1 MNHEY, CDR2 SVGAGI. CDR3 length: 16 amino acids. Trimming at V came to 2 bases and at J to 4 bases, leaving 7 bases not matched to a gene. The chain's CDR3 is CASSYQTGGASYGYTF. CDR3 bases: TGTGCCAGCAGTTACCAGACAGGGGGCGCGAGCTATGGCTACACCTTC.

The V and J genes are TRBV6-1 and TRBJ2-7; either TRBD1 or TRBD2 may fit D (5 bases each). The germline CDR1 and CDR2 sequences are MNHNS and SASEGT. Trimming pared 8 bases from V and 6 bases from J, leaving 8 bases between. This CDR3 region has 10 residues. As DNA, the CDR3 is TGTGCCAGCGGGGACGGCGAGCAGTACTTC. Amino acid sequence: CASGDGEQYF.

The chain links TRBV4-1 to TRBJ1-5; no clear D gene. Germline assignment: CDR1 MGHRA and CDR2 YSYEKL. There are 16 residues in the CDR3. V was trimmed by 0 bases and J by 5 bases, leaving 14 bases between them. The CDR3, as DNA: TGCGCCAGCAGCCAAGAGGCCTTGGCAGCTTATCAGCCCCAGCATTTT. Amino acid sequence: CASSQEALAAYQPQHF.

V usage is TRBV7-9 and J usage is TRBJ2-5; 7 nucleotides align to TRBD2. Looked up from germline, CDR1 is SEHNR and CDR2 is FQNEAQ (reference sequence). The CDR3 is 15 residues long. The V and J ends lost 5 bases and 2 bases, in that order; junction bases with no gene match: 8. The CDR3 reads CASSHRRREQETQYF. The CDR3, as DNA: TGTGCCAGCAGCCACCGTCGGCGGGAGCAAGAGACCCAGTACTTC.

The V gene is TRBV9, the J gene TRBJ2-1, with D possibly TRBD1 on 5 matching bases. The CDR3 is 15 amino acids. Germline CDR1 is SGDLS and CDR2 is YYNGEE. The V and J ends lost 4 bases and 2 bases respectively, with 13 bases between them. In DNA form, the CDR3 reads TGTGCCAGCAGCCCCCGTTTGGGGCCCTACAATGAGCAGTTCTTC. Translated: CASSPRLGPYNEQFF. The whole variable domain, remainder taken from reference TRBV9 and TRBJ2-1, is DSGVTQTPKHLITATGQRVTLRCSPRSGDLSVYWYQQSLDQGLQFLIQYYNGEERAKGNILERFSAQQFPDLHSELNLSSLELGDSALYFCASSPRLGPYNEQFFGPGTRLTVL.

The V gene is TRBV13, the J gene TRBJ2-7, with TRBD2 matching 7 bases. Germline lookup yields CDR1 PRHDT and CDR2 FYEKMQ (reference sequence). V was clipped by 3 bases and J by 5 bases; unmatched bases: 10. The CDR3 sequence is 15 residues long. In nucleotides, the CDR3 is TGTGCCAGCAGCTTGGGGATCCCGGGACTAAACGAGCAGTACTTC. Translated, it gives CASSLGIPGLNEQYF.

V and J are TRBV7-6 and TRBJ1-1, with a possible D match to TRBD1 (6 bases). The CDR3 is made up of 16 amino acids. Per germline, CDR1 SGHVS and CDR2 FNYEAQ. Trimming took off 1 base at V and 1 base at J, with 13 bases between the two ends. The CDR3 reads CASSLEPGAGNTEAFF. The DNA for the CDR3 is TGTGCCAGCAGCTTAGAACCGGGGGCAGGGAACACTGAAGCTTTCTTT.

The rearrangement joins TRBV7-9 to TRBJ2-7, with 8 bases identical to TRBD1. CDR3 length: 15 residues. The J segment lost 0 bases and the V segment lost 5 bases, leaving 6 bases of the junction unmatched. Germline loops: CDR1 SEHNR, CDR2 FQNEAQ (reference sequence). CDR3 nucleotide sequence: TGTGCCAGCAGCCAAGGACAGGGACCCTCCTACGAGCAGTACTTC. Amino acid sequence: CASSQGQGPSYEQYF. The whole variable domain, filled in from reference TRBV7-9 and TRBJ2-7, reads DTGVSQNPRHKITKRGQNVTFRCDPISEHNRLYWYRQTLGQGPEFLTYFQNEAQLEKSRLLSDRFSAERPKGSFSTLEIQRTEQGDSAMYLCASSQGQGPSYEQYFGPGTRLTVT.

The rearrangement links TRBV7-8 to TRBJ2-7; 10 bases line up with TRBD1. The V and J ends lost 3 bases and 3 bases, in that order; junction bases with no gene match: 5. Germline V gene data show CDR1 as SGHVS and CDR2 as FQNEAQ. The CDR3 is 15 residues long. The CDR3 nucleotides are TGTGCCAGCAGCTTTTTGAGGACAGGGGGCTACGAGCAGTACTTC. Its protein is CASSFLRTGGYEQYF.

This chain joins TRBV7-9 and TRBJ1-2; D is unresolved. V lost 6 bases, J lost 4 bases, and 6 bases lay in between. The CDR3 is made up of 11 amino acids. Per germline, CDR1 SEHNR and CDR2 FQNEAQ (reference sequence). The CDR3 loop reads CASRGGYGYTF. DNA for the CDR3: TGTGCCAGCAGGGGTGGCTATGGCTACACCTTC.

The gene calls are TRBV14 and TRBJ2-2; the D call may be TRBD1 or TRBD2 (5 bases each). Germline CDR1 SGHDN, CDR2 FVKESK. This CDR3 has 15 residues. V lost 0 bases and J 5 bases, leaving 10 bases between the germline ends. The CDR3 DNA follows: TGTGCCAGCAGCCAAGAGAGGGGAACGACCGGGGAGCTGTTTTTT. The encoded protein is CASSQERGTTGELFF.

The chain carries TRBV7-8 and TRBJ2-2, with D possibly being TRBD2 (5 bases). The CDR3 length is 15 residues. Germline V gives CDR1 SGHVS, CDR2 FQNEAQ. Trimming shortened V by 1 base and J by 8 bases, and 14 bases separated the two germline ends. The DNA for the CDR3 is TGTGCCAGCAGCTTAGTAGCGACGAGTCGGGGGGAGCTGTTTTTT. Translating it yields CASSLVATSRGELFF.

The rearrangement joins TRBV7-7 to TRBJ2-2, with 9 bases fitting TRBD1. With 4 bases clipped from V and 4 bases from J, the junction kept 1 base outside the gene matches. Germline V CDR1 and CDR2: SSHAT, FNYEAQ (reference sequence). CDR3 length: 14 amino acids. CDR3 sequence reads: CASSWDRATGELFF. CDR3 nucleotides: TGTGCCAGCAGCTGGGACAGGGCCACCGGGGAGCTGTTTTTT.